A few counts support the clone carrying this T cell receptor beta chain. The CDR3 runs 16 residues. The ends lost 2 bases at V and 4 bases at J; junction bases unmatched: 8. The germline V gene has CDR1 LGHDT and CDR2 YNNKEL (reference sequence). A second about 7 to 12 cycle PCR used barcoded and J-beta primers. All samples gave at least 2.5 million CDR3-containing paired-end reads. TCRdb re-analysed the 5' RACE reads in MiXCR, keeping a single row per CDR3 protein. The sample shows 720,000 or so distinct CDR3 sequences, 40% to 45% of them seen only once. This specimen comes from a study of blood T cells in healthy people across ages. At the level of the study: About one barcoded beta molecule per two T cells was the capture yield of template switching.

What was sequenced was blood. The gene calls are TRBV3-1 and TRBJ2-5; 9 bases agree with TRBD2. The clonotype was recovered from an elderly man in good health. CDR3 nucleotides: TGTGCCAGCAGCCAAATGGCGGGGGGGCGTTTAGAGACCCAGTACTTC. Translation: CASSQMAGGRLETQYF.